A single sample gave rise to the 8 T cell receptor beta chains below, sequenced in a study of blood T cell repertoires in COVID-19. Profiled with immunoSEQ multiplex PCR; TCRdb holds only in-frame clones, not every one. The table has some 250,000 clones, about 80% seen once. Material for sequencing was peripheral blood. These receptors came from a man aged 50 to 60 with active or convalescent COVID-19.

The chain is built from TRBV10-3 and TRBJ1-6; D gene uncertain. This CDR3 contains 14 residues. Trimming cost V 5 bases and J 9 bases, with 14 bases left between them. In germline, CDR1 is ENHRY, CDR2 SYGVKD. The CDR3 is CAISMGQWASPLHF. The CDR3 DNA sequence: TGTGCCATCAGTATGGGCCAGTGGGCTTCACCCCTCCACTTT.

V and J are TRBV2 and TRBJ1-1; 9 bases align to TRBD1. Germline CDR1 and CDR2: SNHLY and FYNNEI. This CDR3 has 18 amino acids. V was clipped by 6 bases and J by 4 bases; unmatched bases: 18. The CDR3 DNA sequence: TGTGCCAGCAGACTACGACAGGGGGATATGGGGGTCAGCACTGAAGCTTTCTTT. Its translation: CASRLRQGDMGVSTEAFF.

The chain joins TRBV5-4 to TRBJ2-5; D not certain. Trimming took 0 bases from V and 7 from J, leaving 13 bases between them. This CDR3 is built from 14 residues. Germline V gene sequence: CDR1 SGHNT, CDR2 YYREEE (reference sequence). CDR3 loop: CASSLGGQSRTQYF. CDR3 coding DNA: TGTGCCAGCAGCTTGGGTGGGCAGTCGAGGACCCAGTACTTC.

The CDR3 loop is CASLREMNTEAFF. The CDR3 nucleotides read TGTGCCAGCCTGAGGGAGATGAACACTGAAGCTTTCTTT. The genes are TRBV2 and TRBJ1-1; D is ambiguous. Trimming took off 8 bases at V and 0 bases at J, with 10 bases between the two ends. CDR3 size: 13 residues. Per the germline V gene, CDR1 is SNHLY and CDR2 is FYNNEI.

The V call is TRBV4-1, the J call TRBJ1-4, with TRBD1 matching 7 bases. V lost 2 bases and J lost 2; bases outside the gene matches: 2. Germline V gene data show CDR1 as MGHRA and CDR2 as YSYEKL. The CDR3 contains 15 residues. The CDR3: CASSQNRGTNEKLFF. DNA of the CDR3: TGCGCCAGCAGCCAAAACAGGGGTACTAATGAAAAACTGTTTTTT.

This chain uses TRBV5-1 with TRBJ1-6; 7 nucleotides agree with TRBD1. V trimming: 0 bases; J trimming: 8 bases; junction bases outside the gene matches: 5. Germline loops: CDR1 SGHRS, CDR2 YFSETQ. This CDR3 has 15 residues. CDR3 DNA: TGCGCCAGCAGCTTGGGGGACAGTACCCATTCACCCCTCCACTTT. It translates to CASSLGDSTHSPLHF.

In DNA form, the CDR3 reads TGTGCCAGCAGCTTAGCGGGGGGGCCCAACGAGCAGTACTTC. This codes for CASSLAGGPNEQYF. This rearrangement joins TRBV5-4 to TRBJ2-7; 10 bases line up with TRBD2. Germline CDR1 and CDR2: SGHNT and YYREEE (reference sequence). This CDR3 spans 14 amino acids. V dropped 2 bases and J dropped 5; count of bases not matched to a gene: 4.

The chain recombines TRBV6-5 with TRBJ2-3; TRBD2 matches 14 bases. Trimming cost V 8 bases and J 4 bases; bases outside gene matches: 2. The CDR3 covers 14 residues. CDR1 is MNHEY and CDR2 is SVGAGI in the germline V gene. CDR3 in DNA: TGTGCCAGCGGACTAGCGGGAGGTCCAGATACGCAGTATTTT. It specifies CASGLAGGPDTQYF.